The T cell receptor (beta chain) under discussion was sequenced for a study of blood T cell repertoires in COVID-19. Across the study: From the United States, Italy and Spain came samples of acute and convalescent COVID-19. T cells, B-cell-depleted T cells, or PBMCs supplied cDNA or gDNA.

V lost 4 bases, J lost 5 bases, and 10 bases stayed unmatched. CDR1 and CDR2 (germline): LNHDA, SQIVND (reference sequence). This CDR3 region has 17 residues. Original data processing: Amplified reference gene primers provided the basis for estimating nucleated cell counts. Data came from immunoSEQ multiplex PCR; TCRdb stores just in-frame clones and leaves some out. That table is the source of V, J and clone size, and D and trimming were worked out from the DNA. Of some 300,000 clones detected, less than 90% appear once; the ten largest clones hold 13%. This clonotype was obtained from a woman aged 70-85 years with COVID-19, enrolled during active disease. Source material: peripheral blood. The V and J genes are TRBV19 and TRBJ1-5, with 11 bases matching TRBD1. The CDR3 is CASSTGQGGTWHQPQHF. CDR3 DNA sequence: TGTGCCAGTAGTACGGGACAGGGGGGGACATGGCATCAGCCCCAGCATTTT.